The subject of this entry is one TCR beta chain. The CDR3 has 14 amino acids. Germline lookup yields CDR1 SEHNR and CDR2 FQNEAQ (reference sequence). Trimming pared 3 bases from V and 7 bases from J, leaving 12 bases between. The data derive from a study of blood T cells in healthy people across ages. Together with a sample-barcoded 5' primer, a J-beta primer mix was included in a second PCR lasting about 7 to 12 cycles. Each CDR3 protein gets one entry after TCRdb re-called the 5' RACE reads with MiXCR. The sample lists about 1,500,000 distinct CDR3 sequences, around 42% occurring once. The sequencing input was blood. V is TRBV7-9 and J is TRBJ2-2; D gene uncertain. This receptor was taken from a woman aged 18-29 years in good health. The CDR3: CASSFRTTGGELFF. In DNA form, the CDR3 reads TGTGCCAGCAGCTTCCGGACCACCGGCGGGGAGCTGTTTTTT.